These 3 T cell receptor beta chains were all obtained from the same sample, sequenced in a study of OX40 agonist ivuxolimab in advanced cancers. Only in-frame clones appear in the TCRdb table, and some are missing; sequencing was by immunoSEQ multiplex PCR. The repertoire holds about 110,000 clones, with 90% as singletons. The sample consisted of CD4+ or CD8+ T cells sorted from blood, taken in a trial of the OX40 agonist ivuxolimab. The source is an adult with an advanced solid tumor such as melanoma, head and neck, liver or kidney cancer.

The chain combines TRBV9 with TRBJ1-2, with TRBD1 matching 8 bases. There are 15 residues in the CDR3. The germline V gene has CDR1 SGDLS and CDR2 YYNGEE. J was trimmed by 6 bases and V by 4 bases; bases with no gene match: 11. CDR3 DNA: TGTGCCAGCAGCCCCCGGGGAGGACAGGGTGATGGCTACACCTTC. Translated: CASSPRGGQGDGYTF. Full variable domain (outside the CDR3, taken from reference TRBV9 and TRBJ1-2): DSGVTQTPKHLITATGQRVTLRCSPRSGDLSVYWYQQSLDQGLQFLIQYYNGEERAKGNILERFSAQQFPDLHSELNLSSLELGDSALYFCASSPRGGQGDGYTFGSGTRLTVV.

The rearrangement uses TRBV5-1 and TRBJ2-3, with D possibly being TRBD1 or TRBD2 (5 bases each). Trimming cost V 4 bases and J 6 bases, with 12 bases left between them. Looked up from germline, CDR1 is SGHRS and CDR2 is YFSETQ. The CDR3 loop spans 13 amino acids. CDR3 sequence: CASSGSGTDTQYF. CDR3 DNA sequence: TGCGCCAGCAGCGGCTCGGGGACCGATACGCAGTATTTT.

This clone was counted a single time. In DNA, the CDR3 is TGTGCCAGCAGTTTCTCCGGGGGGCGGGGACGAGGGAATGAGCAGTTCTTC. Translation gives CASSFSGGRGRGNEQFF. The J gene is TRBJ2-1, the V gene TRBV7-2, with a weak D call TRBD2 (7 bases). The CDR3 totals 17 residues. From germline, CDR1 is SGHTA and CDR2 FQGNSA. V lost 6 bases, J lost 7 bases, and 25 bases lay in between.